The 10 T cell receptor beta chains below come from one sample, sequenced in a study of beta chain features in type 1 diabetes (dated by TCRdb to about 2018). The library relied on the immunoSEQ multiplex PCR assay. The entire amount of isolated RNA was reverse transcribed using the High Capacity cDNA Reverse Transcription Kit, so the sequenced TCRB transcripts were expressed ones. TCRdb's version of the immuneACCESS table is confined to in-frame rearrangements and falls short of the full clone set. An unresolved V gene accounts for under half of the shortfall where checked; the remainder is of unknown origin. The sample contains approximately 120,000 clones, 30% to 50% of them found a single time. The top ten clones comprise approximately 0.065% of the sample. The specimen was stem cell memory CD4+ T cells from blood. The sample's cell subset or site label, in plain terms: stem cell-like memory CD4+ T cells. The receptors here all came from a woman younger than 30 in good health.

The chain uses TRBV7-9 and TRBJ1-2; TRBD1 might be the D (6 bases). Germline V gene lookup returns CDR1 SEHNR and CDR2 FQNEAQ (reference sequence). The CDR3 sequence is 18 residues long. Trimming removed 6 bases from V and 0 bases from J, with 23 bases in between. The CDR3 loop reads CASRDEIPMDRANYGYTF. Written as DNA, the CDR3 is TGTGCCAGCAGGGACGAGATTCCCATGGACAGAGCTAACTATGGCTACACCTTC.

This clone was observed a few times. The V gene is TRBV27, the J gene TRBJ1-2; tentative D call: TRBD1 (6 bases). The CDR3 is 16 residues long. Trimming took off 0 bases at V and 5 bases at J, with 16 bases between the two ends. Germline CDR1 MNHEY, CDR2 SMNVEV (reference sequence). The CDR3 DNA follows: TGTGCCAGCAGTTTATCTTCTCCAGGGGAAGGGTATGGCTACACCTTC. Its translation: CASSLSSPGEGYGYTF.

The V and J genes are TRBV10-1 and TRBJ2-5, with 11 bases matching TRBD2. CDR3 size: 15 residues. With 3 bases clipped from V and 2 bases from J, the junction kept 2 bases outside the gene matches. Germline V gene sequence: CDR1 WNHNN, CDR2 SYGVQD (reference sequence). Written as DNA, the CDR3 is TGCGCCAGCAGTGAACTAGCGGGAGTACAAGAGACCCAGTACTTC. Encoded protein: CASSELAGVQETQYF.

This chain joins TRBV7-2 and TRBJ1-2; the match to TRBD1 covers 8 bases. Germline trimming cut 3 bases from V and 5 bases from J; bases unmatched to any gene: 5. The CDR3 is 14 residues long. Germline-derived CDR1 and CDR2 are SGHTA and FQGNSA. CDR3 sequence (DNA): TGTGCCAGCAGCTTCCGGGACAGGCCATATGGCTACACCTTC. It translates to CASSFRDRPYGYTF.

This clone was recorded a few times. The chain couples TRBV7-3 to TRBJ2-2, with a tentative D call TRBD1 (5 bases). The germline gives CDR1 SGHTA, CDR2 FQGTGA. CDR3 size: 14 residues. The V and J ends lost 0 bases and 6 bases respectively, with 8 bases between them. The chain's CDR3 is CASSLTRDPGELFF. The CDR3 DNA follows: TGTGCCAGCAGCTTAACCAGGGATCCCGGGGAGCTGTTTTTT.

The chain combines TRBV14 with TRBJ2-2; a possible D gene is TRBD1 (6 bases). Germline V gene sequence: CDR1 SGHDN, CDR2 FVKESK. This CDR3 is built from 14 residues. V was trimmed by 4 bases and J by 4 bases, leaving 10 bases between them. The CDR3 region has the DNA TGTGCCAGCAGCCGGACAGCCTTCACCGGGGAGCTGTTTTTT. It specifies CASSRTAFTGELFF.

This clone appeared a few times. The chain uses TRBV7-9 and TRBJ2-3; 7 nucleotides match TRBD1. The J segment lost 1 base and the V segment lost 2 bases, leaving 12 bases of the junction unmatched. CDR1 is SEHNR and CDR2 is FQNEAQ in the germline V gene (reference sequence). CDR3 length equals 18 residues. CDR3 sequence: CASSLLPTRDSRTDTQYF. CDR3 DNA: TGTGCCAGCAGCTTACTCCCGACCCGGGACAGCCGCACAGATACGCAGTATTTT.

This clone was observed a few times. J is TRBJ2-3 and V is TRBV7-2; TRBD2 matches 13 bases. The germline V gene has CDR1 SGHTA and CDR2 FQGNSA. V was clipped by 3 bases and J by 4 bases; unmatched bases: 4. The CDR3 runs to 16 residues. The CDR3 region is CASSFKLAGGPDTQYF. The CDR3 bases are TGTGCCAGCAGCTTTAAACTAGCGGGAGGGCCAGATACGCAGTATTTT.

There are a few counts of this clone. The V call is TRBV7-9, the J call TRBJ2-1; 10 positions agree with TRBD2. This CDR3 contains 16 residues. Losses at the gene ends were 4 bases for V and 8 bases for J; bases not matched to a gene: 11. The V gene's germline CDR1 is SEHNR and CDR2 FQNEAQ (reference sequence). The chain's CDR3 is CASSSGSSGRGDEQFF. For the CDR3, the DNA is TGTGCCAGCAGCTCAGGGAGCAGCGGGAGGGGAGATGAGCAGTTCTTC.

As regards this clone: The junction and the germline gene differ at one end; a read error may be behind it. This rearrangement joins TRBV27 to TRBJ2-7; 9 bases agree with TRBD1. Germline V gene lookup returns CDR1 MNHEY and CDR2 SMNVEV (reference sequence). This CDR3 spans 16 amino acids. CDR3 sequence: CASSPYIGQGSSEQYF. DNA for the CDR3: TGTGCCAGCAGTCCCTACATTGGACAGGGGTCCTCCGAGCAGTACTTC.